Described below is a single TCR beta chain sequence and its context. This clone showed up just once. Its cognate antigen has yet to be identified. No base quality values were provided; no much bigger clone lies one nucleotide off. The cohort consisted of 600 to 750 healthy bone marrow donors. All cohort members were sampled while nominally healthy, although unrecorded immune exposures were likely present. The donor was CMV seronegative and belonged to the group of over 350 seronegative cohort members. A peripheral blood sample was collected from each donor, and TCR beta sequencing was performed on peripheral blood mononuclear cells. Genomic DNA was extracted from the blood cell samples with the Qiagen DNeasy Blood Extraction Kit. Between the V and J ends, shortened by 6 bases and 5 bases respectively, the junction contains 14 bases. As encoded in the germline V gene, CDR1 is SGHAT while CDR2 is FQNNGV. Reading from cysteine to phenylalanine, the CDR3 counts 15 amino acids. Only the CDR3 portion is preserved as DNA: 45 bases, with reading frame beginning at the first base.

The sample is drawn from a study of cytomegalovirus exposure and HLA in healthy donors (dated by TCRdb to about 2017). In terms of the full investigation: An earlier analysis of 587 of the donors reported approximately 290 Gb of sequence data and about 100 million unique TCR beta sequences from about 179 million T cells. All discovery cohort repertoires had been generated using a single sequencing platform. A later analysis re-examined previously published TCR beta repertoires from about 670 donors and added high-resolution HLA genotyping to investigate patterns of TCR occurrence. The study combined high-throughput TCR immunosequencing, statistical association of individual TCRs with disease status, and machine learning to predict cytomegalovirus infection status. Both class I and class II loci were covered by HLA typing, at four-digit resolution. The study was designed to test whether signatures of past pathogen exposure could be identified by cataloging public T cell receptors. Genome-wide SNP genotypes for about 55% of the roughly 670 donors were used in a later genetic analysis, which treated that subset as a discovery cohort. Donor age, sex, ethnicity and CMV serostatus were compiled together with the repertoire data. To decide whether each TCR beta V gene segment behaved as functional or pseudogenic, an earlier analysis of 587 of the donors relied on high-throughput TCR beta sequencing. On average, around 230,000 unique TCR beta nucleotide sequences were sequenced per donor among more than 350 genotyped donors of the cohort, with roughly 19% of those sequences being non-productive. About 5 DR-DQ haplotypes were handled as single units for association and clustering, since linkage in the cohort was strong. A separate validation cohort of approximately 120 different subjects was used in addition to the approximately 700-subject first cohort. Of the roughly 390 genotyped donors, 81% were placed in the genetic ancestry cluster associated with self-reported Caucasian donors. Typing coverage varied by locus: about 629-630 donors for A, B, C, DRB1 and DQB1; some 520 for DQA1; 600 to 610 for DPA1; around 450 for DPB1. Approximately 310 gigabases of sequencing data and some 85 million unique TCR sequences were included in an early release covering several hundred HLA-typed donors. The T cell repertoires of 670 or so subjects were profiled by immunosequencing and related to cytomegalovirus serostatus. Rather than drawing on any new phenotypic data, the later analysis identified candidate immune exposures from TCR beta sequences and the way those sequences occurred across donors. On the study overall, not on this receptor specifically: Because HLA typing was missing for some donors at each locus, association tests included only the typed subset. The presence/absence analyses assumed that sequencing depth was roughly uniform across donors, and that assumption may not be true. Correlated functional status among segregating V segments might reflect linkage disequilibrium, but an unknown experimental factor could not be ruled out. In a later analysis, HLA-associated TCR beta chains were found to be more clonally expanded and to have lower generation probabilities than equally common non-associated chains. In a later genetic analysis, fewer N-insertions in productive TCRs were reported among donors in an Asian-associated ancestry cluster than the roughly 700-donor mean. In a later analysis, most CMV-associated TCR beta chains were found to appear HLA-restricted, with HLA associations seemingly driven largely by CMV exposure. A total of fewer than 200 TCR beta chains were listed by the study as associated with cytomegalovirus. A further reported finding was that TCR beta sequences accurately predicted the HLA-A and HLA-B alleles for most subjects in the first cohort. Because counts were too low, approximately 15 rarely observed V segments, including chromosome 9 orphons, were excluded from the earlier analysis of around 590 of the donors. While some public TCRs were present in many individuals, most TCR sequences turned up only very rarely across donors. A cluster of highly shared sequence variants was judged likely to represent a technical artifact of the sequencing pipeline. In both the original and validation cohorts, the classifier was reported to diagnose cytomegalovirus status with high specificity and sensitivity. According to a later analysis, TCR association rates differed among HLA loci, with DRB1 alleles showing the most associated TCRs and HLA-C alleles showing the fewest. An earlier analysis of approximately 530 of the donors showed that most TCR beta V segments appeared in productive rearrangements either about 87% or about 30% of the time, which broadly matched IMGT annotations. This cohort had only TCR beta chains sequenced, and the lack of alpha or paired-chain data limited which features could be detected. At a false discovery rate of 0.05, a later analysis linked 16,951 TCR beta sequences to specific HLA alleles. CMV serostatus was the only immune exposure information available for the cohort. Three of the identified cytomegalovirus-associated TCR beta chains were confirmed in vitro to be specific for cytomegalovirus antigens. The 87-base-pair reads could not distinguish some IMGT-functional V segments, including TRBV6-2 and TRBV6-3, so those segments were excluded. Several of the top co-occurrence clusters appeared to be linked to parvovirus B19, influenza, CMV and Epstein-Barr virus, according to a later analysis. The authors suggested that the approach could potentially be generalized to other disease states and immunological phenotypes. A later genetic analysis associated a missense DCLRE1C variant with V-gene and J-gene trimming of TCR beta chains, and an independent cohort replicated the association. When HLA alleles, especially DR and DQ, strongly co-occurred, attributing TCR associations to individual alleles was difficult.

Libraries were constructed by the immunoSEQ multiplex PCR assay. A mixture of 60 forward primers for TCR Vbeta segments and 13 reverse primers for TCR Jbeta segments was used in the multiplex PCR. The CDR3 region of rearranged TCR beta genes was amplified from genomic DNA by a multiplex PCR assay. The Illumina HiSeq System was used to sequence the amplified TCR beta libraries as 87-base-pair reads. The study's processing was this. In a later analysis, around 80 million unique TCR beta chains were counted across the approximately 640 repertoires, and roughly 11 million of these chains were shared by at least two donors. A nearest-neighbor algorithm error-corrected the raw reads and collapsed the reads into unique sequences, merging closely related sequences to remove PCR and sequencing errors. To assign V, D and J gene segments, CDR3 sequences were aligned to IMGT reference sequences. For a sequence to be retained, a match of at least six nucleotides was required to both a V gene segment and a J gene segment. A rearrangement counted as productive if the CDR3 had no stop codons and remained in frame with V and J, and every other rearrangement counted as non-productive. Following IMGT convention, CDR3 was defined as the stretch from the second conserved V-encoded cysteine up to the conserved J-encoded phenylalanine. Sequences without an unambiguous match to a single V gene segment were excluded from the earlier analysis of a few hundred of the donors. An earlier analysis of some 500 of the donors classified V segments as functional when productive rearrangements were above 56.7% and as segregating when the standard deviation between donors was above 5%. A statistical classification framework was built for diagnosing cytomegalovirus status from the catalog of TCR beta chain sequences. In a later analysis, V and J genes were assigned by comparing TCR nucleotide sequences against IMGT/GENE-DB human TR gene sequences. A later analysis assigned CDR3 sequences and most-parsimonious VDJ recombination scenarios with the TCRdist pipeline. In a later analysis, each TCR beta chain was defined by its CDR3 amino acid sequence together with its V-gene family, and reads lacking a unique V-gene family were excluded. To address suspected cross-contamination and a sequencing artifact, a later analysis removed over 500 highly shared, low-generation-probability nucleotide sequences. For each public chain, a later analysis derived a clonal expansion index from normalized ranks of inferred template counts within each repertoire. In a later analysis, generation probabilities were computed using a VDJ recombination model fitted to out-of-frame rearrangements, and the results were checked against IGoR. A later analysis scored TCR-TCR, TCR-HLA and TCR-CMV co-occurrence with hypergeometric tests, applying a repertoire-size bias correction to TCR pairs. False discovery rates were estimated in a later analysis by permuting HLA or CMV assignments 20 times. In a later analysis, co-occurring TCRs were grouped using DBSCAN, and TCRdist sequence similarity was added for clustering within HLA-allele-positive subsets. Repertoires with fewer than 30,000 or more than 120,000 public chains were left out of co-occurrence clustering, as were four to six repertoires with anomalous nucleotide sharing. TCRdb took over this immuneACCESS table, retaining in-frame rearrangements with V and J assigned. Such tables are incomplete; in checked studies, under half of the missing clones stem from an unresolved V gene, and the remainder is unexplained. That table furnishes V, J and clone size, whereas the DNA furnished D and trimming. Recorded for this sample are some 180,000 clones; around 80% of them occurred a single time. Jointly, the top ten make up approximately 1.5% of the sample.

The chain is encoded by TRBV11-2 joined to TRBJ1-6; no D segment can be confidently identified. This sequence was found in a middle-aged man in good health and CMV-seronegative. The specimen was PBMCs. The CDR3: CASRRFEVDNSPLHF. The base sequence is TGTGCCAGCAGGAGATTTGAGGTTGATAATTCACCCCTCCACTTT.